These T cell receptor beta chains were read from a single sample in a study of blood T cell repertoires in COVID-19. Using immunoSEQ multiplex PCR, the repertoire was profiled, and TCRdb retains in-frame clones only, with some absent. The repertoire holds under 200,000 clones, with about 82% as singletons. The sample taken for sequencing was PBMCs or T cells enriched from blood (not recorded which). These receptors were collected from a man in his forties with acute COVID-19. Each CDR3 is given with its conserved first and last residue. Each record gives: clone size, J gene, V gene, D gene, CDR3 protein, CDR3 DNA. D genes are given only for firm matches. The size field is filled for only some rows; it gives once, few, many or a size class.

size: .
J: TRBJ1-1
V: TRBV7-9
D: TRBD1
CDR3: CASSLADRATEAFF
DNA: TGTGCCAGCAGCTTAGCAGACAGGGCGACTGAAGCTTTCTTT

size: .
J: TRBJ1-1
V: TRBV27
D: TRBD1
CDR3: CASSRTGDGTEAFF
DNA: TGTGCCAGCAGCCGCACAGGGGACGGCACTGAAGCTTTCTTT

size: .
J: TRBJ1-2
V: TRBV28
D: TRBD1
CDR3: CASQIPPGQGNYGYTF
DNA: TGTGCCAGTCAGATACCCCCGGGACAGGGGAACTATGGCTACACCTTC

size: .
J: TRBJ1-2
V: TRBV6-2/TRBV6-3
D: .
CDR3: CASSYLIHVGEGGYTF
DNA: TGTGCCAGCAGTTACCTAATCCATGTCGGGGAAGGCGGCTACACCTTC

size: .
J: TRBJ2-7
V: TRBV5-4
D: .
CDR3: CASSRYYEQYF
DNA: TGTGCCAGCAGTCGTTATTACGAGCAGTACTTC

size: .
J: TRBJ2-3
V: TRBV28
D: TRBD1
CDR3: CASSDRDREADTQYF
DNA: TGTGCCAGCAGTGACCGGGACAGGGAAGCTGATACGCAGTATTTT

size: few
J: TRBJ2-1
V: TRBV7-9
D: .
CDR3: CAGSSINEQFF
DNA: TGTGCCGGTTCTAGCATCAATGAGCAGTTCTTC

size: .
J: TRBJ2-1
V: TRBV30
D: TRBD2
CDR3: CAWSETSGNSNEQFF
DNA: TGTGCCTGGAGCGAGACTAGCGGGAATTCCAATGAGCAGTTCTTC

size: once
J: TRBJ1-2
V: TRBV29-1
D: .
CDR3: CSVDSGTQGRGYTF
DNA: TGCAGCGTTGATAGCGGGACCCAGGGCAGGGGCTACACCTTC

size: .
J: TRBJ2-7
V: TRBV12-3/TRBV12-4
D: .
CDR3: CASSLDRAYEQYF
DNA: TGTGCCAGCAGTTTGGACAGAGCCTACGAGCAGTACTTC

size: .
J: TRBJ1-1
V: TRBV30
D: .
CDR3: CAWVPGVTEAFF
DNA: TGTGCCTGGGTCCCAGGGGTAACTGAAGCTTTCTTT

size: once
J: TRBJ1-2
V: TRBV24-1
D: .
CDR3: CATSRSGGYGYTF
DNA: TGTGCCACCAGTAGGTCGGGAGGCTATGGCTACACCTTC

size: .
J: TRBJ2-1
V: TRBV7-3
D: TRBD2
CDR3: CASSLSGRRVDEQFF
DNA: TGTGCCAGCAGCCTTAGCGGGAGAAGAGTAGATGAGCAGTTCTTC

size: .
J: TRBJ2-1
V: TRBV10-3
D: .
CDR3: CAISESILPPSAPRNNEQFF
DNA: TGTGCCATCAGTGAGTCGATCCTACCGCCGAGTGCCCCGAGAAACAATGAGCAGTTCTTC

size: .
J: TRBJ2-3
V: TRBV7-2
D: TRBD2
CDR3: CASSLSPSGTSTDTQYF
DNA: TGTGCCAGCAGCTTATCCCCTAGCGGGACGAGCACAGATACGCAGTATTTT

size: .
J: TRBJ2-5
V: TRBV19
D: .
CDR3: CASSQGSETQYF
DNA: TGTGCCAGTAGTCAGGGAAGTGAGACCCAGTACTTC

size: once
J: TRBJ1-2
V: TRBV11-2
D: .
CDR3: CASRPDSNYGYTF
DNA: TGTGCCAGCAGGCCGGACAGCAACTATGGCTACACCTTC

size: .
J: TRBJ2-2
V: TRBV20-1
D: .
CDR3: CSAPSVGELFF
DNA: TGCAGTGCTCCTAGTGTTGGGGAGCTGTTTTTT

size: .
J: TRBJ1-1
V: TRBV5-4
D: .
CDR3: CASSPAGNTEAFF
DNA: TGTGCCAGCAGCCCCGCGGGGAACACTGAAGCTTTCTTT

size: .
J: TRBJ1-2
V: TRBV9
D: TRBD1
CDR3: CASSTETGGGYGYTF
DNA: TGTGCCAGCAGCACGGAGACAGGGGGTGGATATGGCTACACCTTC

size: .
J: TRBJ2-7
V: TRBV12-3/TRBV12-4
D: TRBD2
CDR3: CASSGSGTYEQYF
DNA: TGTGCCAGCAGCGGTAGCGGGACCTACGAGCAGTACTTC

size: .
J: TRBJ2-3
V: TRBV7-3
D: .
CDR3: CASSPAGLAPQYF
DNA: TGTGCCAGCAGCCCCGCCGGGCTAGCCCCGCAGTATTTT

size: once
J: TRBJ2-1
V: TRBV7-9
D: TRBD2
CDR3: CATSVSGDNEQFF
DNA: TGTGCCACCTCGGTTAGCGGGGACAATGAGCAGTTCTTC

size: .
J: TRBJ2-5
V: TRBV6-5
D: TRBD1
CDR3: CASSPPDRGLETQYF
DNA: TGTGCCAGCAGTCCTCCGGACAGGGGTCTGGAGACCCAGTACTTC

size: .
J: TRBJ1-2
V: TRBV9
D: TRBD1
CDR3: CASSIQGAANYGYTF
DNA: TGTGCCAGCAGCATACAGGGGGCCGCTAACTATGGCTACACCTTC

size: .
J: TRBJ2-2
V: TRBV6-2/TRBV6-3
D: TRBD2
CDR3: CASSRLAGGLSTGELFF
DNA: TGTGCCAGCAGCCGACTAGCGGGAGGGTTGTCCACCGGGGAGCTGTTTTTT